The next 24 T cell receptor beta chains were all read from a single sample in a study of blood T cells in healthy people across ages. The authors ran a second PCR of about 6 to 11 cycles using a sample-barcoded 5' primer and a J-beta primer mix. TCRdb re-called the 5' RACE reads with MiXCR, one entry per CDR3 protein. In the table there are approximately 810,000 distinct CDR3 sequences, under 30% of which are singletons. The sequencing input was blood. These receptors originate from a woman older than 75 in good health.

With respect to this clonotype: A read error may produce the germline difference seen at one junction end. J is TRBJ1-1 and V is TRBV18, with 8 bases that match TRBD1. This CDR3 comprises 16 residues. The V gene's germline CDR1 is KGHSH and CDR2 LQKENI. CDR3 sequence: CAGSPPQGASGTEAFF. DNA for the CDR3: TGTGCCGGCTCACCACCCCAGGGGGCCAGCGGCACTGAAGCTTTCTTT. The full variable domain, completed using reference TRBV18 and TRBJ1-1, is NAGVMQNPRHLVRRRGQEARLRCSPMKGHSHVYWYRQLPEEGLKFMVYLQKENIIDESGMPKERFSAEFPKEGPSILRIQQVVRGDSAAYFCAGSPPQGASGTEAFFGQGTRLTVV.

With regard to this clonotype: A clone one base away is much larger, so this may be a read error. The V and J genes are TRBV7-7 and TRBJ2-1; 9 nucleotides line up with TRBD1. The DNA end is more similar to TRBJ2-7, so the J call may be wrong. The CDR3 runs 17 residues. CDR1 is SSHAT, CDR2 FNYEAQ, per germline (reference sequence). This CDR3 is CASSLGTGQGSYNEQYF. For the CDR3, the DNA is TGTGCCAGCAGCTTAGGGACGGGACAGGGCTCCTACAATGAGCAGTACTTC.

About this clonotype itself: This may come from a read error, since a much larger clone is one base off. The chain couples TRBV7-9 to TRBJ2-1; 15 nucleotides match TRBD2. The V segment lost 5 bases and the J segment 7 bases; nucleotides outside the gene matches: 9. CDR1 is SEHNR, CDR2 FQNEAQ, per germline (reference sequence). This CDR3 spans 17 amino acids. The CDR3 loop reads CASSLTAGLAGGNEQFF. The CDR3 coding sequence is TGTGCCAGCAGCCTTACCGCTGGACTAGCGGGGGGGAATGAGCAGTTCTTC.

This clonotype showed up many times. V is TRBV15 and J is TRBJ2-7, with 9 nucleotides matching TRBD1. V shed 0 bases and J 4 bases; nucleotides not matched to a gene: 4. The CDR3 has 15 amino acids. Germline lookup yields CDR1 LNHNV and CDR2 YYDKDF (reference sequence). The CDR3 is CATSRETGGRYEQYF. CDR3 nucleotides: TGTGCCACCAGCAGAGAAACAGGGGGCAGGTACGAGCAGTACTTC.

This clonotype appeared a few times. A single base separates this from a much larger clone, so it may be a read error. V gene TRBV5-6 combines with J gene TRBJ2-7, with D perhaps matching TRBD2 (6 bases). The CDR3 runs 13 residues. The V and J ends lost 0 bases and 7 bases respectively, with 11 bases between them. The germline V gene encodes CDR1 SGHDT and CDR2 YYEEEE. CDR3 DNA sequence: TGTGCCAGCAGCTTGGGGGCGAGCGGGGAGCAGTACTTC. Translating gives CASSLGASGEQYF. The full variable domain, completed using reference TRBV5-6 and TRBJ2-7, is DAGVTQSPTHLIKTRGQQVTLRCSPKSGHDTVSWYQQALGQGPQFIFQYYEEEERQRGNFPDRFSGHQFPNYSSELNVNALLLGDSALYLCASSLGASGEQYFGPGTRLTVT.

This clonotype occurred many times. This sequence joins TRBV7-6 and TRBJ2-1, with D hard to call. Germline V gene data show CDR1 as SGHVS and CDR2 as FNYEAQ. The CDR3 is 15 amino acids. Trimming left V 1 base short and J 4 bases short, with 11 bases between. CDR3 sequence reads: CASSLGSQLYNEQFF. As DNA, the CDR3 is TGTGCCAGCAGCTTAGGGTCCCAATTATACAATGAGCAGTTCTTC.

With regard to this clonotype: A much larger clone is a single base away; this may be a read error. The chain couples TRBV5-1 to TRBJ1-1; TRBD1 is a possible D gene (5 bases). CDR3 length equals 15 residues. The ends were cut back, 10 bases at V and 2 bases at J, with 21 bases in the middle. Looked up from germline, CDR1 is SGHRS and CDR2 is YFSETQ. As DNA, the CDR3 is TGCGCCGGCGCAGGGCCCAATCAAGGAAACACTGAAGCTTTCTTT. It yields the protein CAGAGPNQGNTEAFF.

With regard to this clonotype: At one end, the junction sequence differs from germline, possibly due to a read error. This sequence joins TRBV24-1 and TRBJ2-3; 10 bases agree with TRBD1. Germline loops: CDR1 KGHDR, CDR2 SFDVKD. The CDR3 extends over 16 amino acids. The CDR3 here is CAISDSGTGVSDTQYF. For the CDR3, the DNA is TGTGCCATCAGTGATTCCGGGACAGGGGTCTCAGATACGCAGTATTTT.

This clonotype has a count of ten or more. The gene calls are TRBV12-3 or TRBV12-4 and TRBJ1-4; weak D call: TRBD1 (6 bases). The germline V and J ends were trimmed by 6 bases and 3 bases, with 11 bases remaining between them. The CDR3 runs 14 residues. In DNA form, the CDR3 reads TGTGCCAGCAGCGAGGGGGTACCTAATGAAAAACTGTTTTTT. Translation: CASSEGVPNEKLFF.

This clonotype appeared many times. The chain carries TRBV7-9 and TRBJ2-1; no definite D call. Per germline, CDR1 SEHNR and CDR2 FQNEAQ (reference sequence). The CDR3 has 15 amino acids. The V and J ends lost 7 bases and 0 bases respectively, with 13 bases between them. CDR3 nucleotide sequence: TGTGCCAGCATACCTATGGACCGCTCCTACAATGAGCAGTTCTTC. This encodes CASIPMDRSYNEQFF.

This clonotype came up many times. This chain links TRBV20-1 with TRBJ2-3; the match to TRBD2 covers 8 bases. V was clipped by 0 bases and J by 4 bases; unmatched bases: 9. The CDR3 is 16 residues long. In germline, CDR1 is DFQATT, CDR2 SNEGSKA (reference sequence). DNA of the CDR3: TGCAGTGCTAGAGATCGGGAGCGGGGGAGGGCAGATACGCAGTATTTT. The encoded protein is CSARDRERGRADTQYF.

The V gene is TRBV15, the J gene TRBJ2-1; TRBD1 matches 7 bases. The V and J ends lost 5 bases and 7 bases, in that order; junction bases with no gene match: 5. The length of the CDR3 is 13 residues. Germline CDR1 reads LNHNV; CDR2 reads YYDKDF (reference sequence). CDR3 DNA: TGTGCCACCAGCCCTCACAGGGGTAATGAGCAGTTCTTC. Its translation is CATSPHRGNEQFF.

This clonotype is a singleton in its sample. This rearrangement joins TRBV12-3 or TRBV12-4 to TRBJ2-7; D gene unclear. This CDR3 region has 14 residues. Trimming shortened V by 8 bases and J by 2 bases, and 16 bases separated the two germline ends. The CDR3 bases are TGTGCCAGCGCCCCCTCCCCCGTCCCCTACGAGCAGTACTTC. Its protein product is CASAPSPVPYEQYF.

This clonotype was counted many times. The CDR3 coding sequence is TGTGCCATCAGTGACCCGACCAGAGAGACCCAGTACTTC. It codes for CAISDPTRETQYF. The gene calls are TRBV10-3 and TRBJ2-5, with D uncertain. CDR1 and CDR2 (germline): ENHRY, SYGVKD. The CDR3 loop spans 13 amino acids. V was shortened by 3 bases and J by 4 bases, with 9 bases between the two germline ends.

This clonotype was detected ten times or more. The genes are TRBV5-1 and TRBJ2-7, with TRBD2 matching 8 bases. This CDR3 has 14 amino acids. In germline, CDR1 is SGHRS, CDR2 YFSETQ. The trim removed 4 bases at V and 3 bases at J, leaving 6 bases unmatched. This chain's CDR3 is CASSGTSGGYEQYF. The CDR3 region has the DNA TGCGCCAGCAGCGGGACTAGTGGGGGCTACGAGCAGTACTTC.

This clonotype was detected a few times. This chain links TRBV7-2 with TRBJ1-5; D is undetermined. The germline V and J ends were trimmed by 1 base and 7 bases, with 14 bases remaining between them. Per germline, CDR1 SGHTA and CDR2 FQGNSA. The CDR3 length is 15 residues. The CDR3 here is CASSLEGAAIQPQHF. CDR3 bases: TGTGCCAGCAGCTTAGAGGGAGCAGCCATCCAGCCCCAGCATTTT.

This clonotype was seen repeatedly, ten times or more. This chain joins TRBV7-2 and TRBJ1-5; weak D call: TRBD1 (5 bases). There are 14 residues in the CDR3. Germline V gene data show CDR1 as SGHTA and CDR2 as FQGNSA. Trimming left V 4 bases short and J 0 bases short, with 7 bases between. CDR3 in amino acids: CASSSGLSNQPQHF. In nucleotides, the CDR3 is TGTGCCAGCAGCTCGGGACTTAGCAATCAGCCCCAGCATTTT.

This clonotype appeared many times. This chain links TRBV5-1 with TRBJ2-1; the match to TRBD2 covers 12 bases. V lost 4 bases, J lost 6 bases, and 11 bases stayed unmatched. The CDR3 has 17 amino acids. The germline V gene has CDR1 SGHRS and CDR2 YFSETQ. The CDR3 spells CASSPGASGGAANEQFF. For the CDR3, the DNA is TGCGCCAGCAGCCCCGGGGCTAGCGGGGGGGCCGCCAATGAGCAGTTCTTC.

About this clonotype itself: A much larger clone differs by one base, so this may be a read error. The DNA for the CDR3 is TGCAGTGCTAGAGATCCAGTCCTGAATGGCCACACCTTC. Residues: CSARDPVLNGHTF. This rearrangement joins TRBV20-1 to TRBJ1-2; no clear D gene. The CDR3 loop spans 13 amino acids. Germline V gives CDR1 DFQATT, CDR2 SNEGSKA (reference sequence).

Ten or more counts support this clonotype. V is TRBV29-1 and J is TRBJ2-7; 8 bases fit TRBD1. The CDR3 totals 14 residues. Germline V gives CDR1 SQVTM, CDR2 ANQGSEA. Trimming cost V 4 bases and J 0 bases; bases outside gene matches: 5. CDR3 DNA sequence: TGCAGCGTTGGGGCAGGGGGCATCTCCTACGAGCAGTACTTC. Encoded protein: CSVGAGGISYEQYF.

V and J are TRBV6-5 and TRBJ2-5; D uncertain. Trimming stripped 6 bases from V and 11 bases from J, with 19 bases between. The CDR3 length is 13 residues. Germline V lookup: CDR1 MNHEY, CDR2 SVGAGI. CDR3 region: CASRAEQRREQYF. CDR3 nucleotides: TGTGCCAGCAGGGCCGAACAGCGACGTGAGCAGTACTTC.

With regard to this clonotype: A much larger clone is a single base away; this may be a read error. The V and J genes are TRBV30 and TRBJ2-7, with no clear D. Trimming took off 0 bases at V and 5 bases at J, with 11 bases between the two ends. Germline V gives CDR1 GTSNPN, CDR2 SVGIG (reference sequence). The CDR3 spans 13 residues. The CDR3 sequence is CAWSVKGSHEQYF. CDR3 DNA sequence: TGTGCCTGGAGTGTAAAGGGATCCCACGAGCAGTACTTC. Variable domain in full (rest from reference TRBV30 and TRBJ2-7): SQTIHQWPATLVQPVGSPLSLECTVEGTSNPNLYWYRQAAGRGLQLLFYSVGIGQISSEVPQNLSASRPQDRQFILSSKKLLLSDSGFYLCAWSVKGSHEQYFGPGTRLTVT.

In its sample, this clonotype was seen many times. The gene calls are TRBV5-6 and TRBJ2-5, with D unclear. The CDR3 loop spans 16 amino acids. Looked up from germline, CDR1 is SGHDT and CDR2 is YYEEEE. The V gene lost 0 bases and the J gene lost 4 bases, with 16 bases spanning the gap. The CDR3 protein is CASSLDILSLGETQYF. Here the CDR3 DNA reads TGTGCCAGCAGCTTGGACATTCTGTCTCTCGGAGAGACCCAGTACTTC.

In its sample, this clonotype was seen many times. This may come from a read error, since a much larger clone is one base off. This chain uses TRBV6-6 with TRBJ2-5; TRBD2 matches 16 bases. Losses at the gene ends were 2 bases for V and 11 bases for J; bases not matched to a gene: 11. The germline V gene encodes CDR1 MNHNY and CDR2 SVGAGI (reference sequence). The CDR3 has 17 residues. The DNA for the CDR3 is TGTGCCAGCAGTTACCGGGGACTAGCGGGGGGGCACAATGAGCAGTACTTC. Its translation: CASSYRGLAGGHNEQYF.